These 30 T cell receptor beta chains share one sample of origin, sequenced in a study of beta chain features in type 1 diabetes. General observations from the study: For Type 1 diabetes patients, all four CD4+ subsets carried TCRB CDR3s that were moderately but significantly shorter.

Of the isolated RNA, all was reverse transcribed, and so the sequenced material was expressed TCRB transcripts. Using immunoSEQ multiplex PCR, the repertoire was profiled, and TCRdb retains in-frame clones only, with some absent. The repertoire holds roughly 730,000 clones, 10% to 15% seen once, with approximately 0.022% in the top ten. These TCRs' antigens remain unknown. The sample was naive CD4+ T cells from blood. The receptors here all came from a young man with type 1 diabetes.

This clone occurred a few times. This rearrangement joins TRBV29-1 to TRBJ1-6; unclear D gene. The CDR3 runs to 13 residues. The V and J ends lost 4 bases and 8 bases respectively, with 12 bases between them. Germline CDR1 is SQVTM and CDR2 is ANQGSEA. CDR3 sequence reads: CSVAVAVDSPLHF. As DNA, the CDR3 is TGCAGCGTTGCGGTGGCGGTGGATTCACCCCTCCACTTT.

The chain uses TRBV29-1 and TRBJ2-3, with 7 bases lining up with TRBD1. With V trimmed by 5 bases and J by 1 base, 6 bases remained unmatched. The CDR3 loop spans 14 amino acids. Looked up from germline, CDR1 is SQVTM and CDR2 is ANQGSEA. Here the CDR3 DNA reads TGCAGCGTTACACCGGGACAGCGCACAGATACGCAGTATTTT. Amino acid sequence: CSVTPGQRTDTQYF.

The chain joins TRBV7-2 to TRBJ2-1, with D uncertain. From germline, CDR1 is SGHTA and CDR2 FQGNSA. V was cut by 0 bases and J by 15 bases, with 15 bases left in between. This CDR3 is 13 amino acids long. The CDR3 nucleotides are TGTGCCAGCAGCTTAGCGCCGGAATTCGTCCGGTTCTTC. It yields the protein CASSLAPEFVRFF.

Only a few counts were recorded for this clone. Other DNA sequences in this sample translate to the same CDR3. The chain couples TRBV28 to TRBJ1-6; D gene unclear. CDR3 length equals 13 residues. V dropped 9 bases and J dropped 1 base, with 7 bases sitting between them. CDR1 is MDHEN, CDR2 SYDVKM, per germline. CDR3 in DNA: TGTGCCAGTAGTAGGTCCTATAATTCACCCCTCCACTTT. It is translated as CASSRSYNSPLHF.

This clone was seen only a few times. This sample includes further DNA sequences coding for the same CDR3. The V gene is TRBV15, the J gene TRBJ1-1; the D gene is possibly TRBD1 (5 bases). Trimming pared 1 base from V and 2 bases from J, leaving 8 bases between. CDR3 size: 14 residues. Germline lookup yields CDR1 LNHNV and CDR2 YYDKDF (reference sequence). The CDR3 loop is CATSRVGGNTEAFF. CDR3 bases: TGTGCCACCAGCAGAGTTGGGGGTAACACTGAAGCTTTCTTT.

The chain uses TRBV12-5 and TRBJ2-1; D gene unclear. Germline-derived CDR1 and CDR2 are LGHNT and FRNRAP. The V end lost 2 bases, the J end lost 0 bases, and 2 bases lay between the germline ends. The CDR3 runs to 13 residues. The CDR3 DNA sequence: TGTGCTAGTGGTTTGTACTCCTACAATGAGCAGTTCTTC. It specifies CASGLYSYNEQFF.

The rearrangement joins TRBV30 to TRBJ1-2; D gene ambiguous. V was shortened by 1 base and J by 4 bases, with 10 bases between the two germline ends. Per germline, CDR1 GTSNPN and CDR2 SVGIG (reference sequence). The CDR3 consists of 13 residues. The CDR3: CAWSGRPGYGYTF. The CDR3 DNA reads TGTGCCTGGAGTGGCAGGCCTGGCTATGGCTACACCTTC.

This chain connects TRBV2 to TRBJ2-1; D remains ambiguous. The germline gives CDR1 SNHLY, CDR2 FYNNEI. V lost 6 bases, J lost 2 bases, and 2 bases lay in between. There are 11 residues in the CDR3. DNA of the CDR3: TGTGCCAGCAGGGCCTACAATGAGCAGTTCTTC. Protein product: CASRAYNEQFF. The entire variable domain, with the rest obtained from reference TRBV2 and TRBJ2-1, is as follows: EPEVTQTPSHQVTQMGQEVILRCVPISNHLYFYWYRQILGQKVEFLVSFYNNEISEKSEIFDDQFSVERPDGSNFTLKIRSTKLEDSAMYFCASRAYNEQFFGPGTRLTVL.

The rearrangement uses TRBV30 and TRBJ1-2, with TRBD1 as a possible D gene (6 bases). This CDR3 spans 13 amino acids. Germline V CDR1 and CDR2: GTSNPN, SVGIG (reference sequence). Trimming pared 3 bases from V and 2 bases from J, leaving 10 bases between. The CDR3 loop reads CAWRYTGNYGYTF. As DNA, the CDR3 is TGTGCCTGGAGATACACAGGGAACTATGGCTACACCTTC.

The rearrangement joins TRBV7-6 to TRBJ2-5; TRBD1 aligns across 7 bases. V gave up 4 bases and J gave up 4 bases; unmatched junction bases: 6. This CDR3 region has 14 residues. Germline CDR1 and CDR2: SGHVS and FNYEAQ. The CDR3 spells CASSSPTGLETQYF. CDR3 nucleotides: TGTGCCAGCAGCTCTCCGACAGGGTTAGAGACCCAGTACTTC.

This clone turned up a few times. This sequence joins TRBV14 and TRBJ1-6; possible D gene TRBD1, 6 bases. The CDR3 is 15 residues long. Between the trimmed V and J ends, which lost 7 bases and 5 bases, there was a span of 15 bases. The germline V gene encodes CDR1 SGHDN and CDR2 FVKESK. DNA of the CDR3: TGTGCCAGCATAAGGGGGACGGGGAATAATTCACCCCTCCACTTT. Protein sequence: CASIRGTGNNSPLHF.

This clone was counted between two and nine times. The CDR3: CASSLPAHLNTEAFF. The CDR3 nucleotides are TGTGCCAGCAGCTTGCCCGCACATTTGAACACTGAAGCTTTCTTT. The chain joins TRBV5-4 to TRBJ1-1; unclear D gene. Germline-derived CDR1 and CDR2 are SGHNT and YYREEE (reference sequence). With 1 base removed from V and 0 bases from J, the gap between germline ends came to 10 bases. CDR3 length: 15 residues. The complete variable domain, with remaining parts taken from reference TRBV5-4 and TRBJ1-1, reads ETGVTQSPTHLIKTRGQQVTLRCSSQSGHNTVSWYQQALGQGPQFIFQYYREEENGRGNFPPRFSGLQFPNYSSELNVNALELDDSALYLCASSLPAHLNTEAFFGQGTRLTVV.

The V call is TRBV9, the J call TRBJ1-4, with 7 bases that match TRBD1. The CDR3 loop spans 17 amino acids. After removal of 4 bases from V and 0 bases from J, the junction contained 9 bases not matched to a gene. In germline, CDR1 is SGDLS, CDR2 YYNGEE. The CDR3 coding sequence is TGTGCCAGCAGCTTCCGGACAGGACAAGCAACTAATGAAAAACTGTTTTTT. Amino acids: CASSFRTGQATNEKLFF.

The chain combines TRBV10-3 with TRBJ1-1; 7 bases agree with TRBD1. The germline CDR1 and CDR2 sequences are ENHRY and SYGVKD. The CDR3 contains 15 residues. V lost 5 bases and J lost 3; bases outside the gene matches: 9. The CDR3 sequence is CAISSRTGGDTEAFF. As DNA, the CDR3 is TGTGCCATCAGTTCACGGACAGGTGGGGACACTGAAGCTTTCTTT.

This clone was observed a few times. This chain links TRBV9 with TRBJ2-1; 7 bases are shared with TRBD1. CDR3 length: 16 amino acids. Unmatched junction bases numbered 9, after V lost 3 bases and J lost 3 bases. Per the germline V gene, CDR1 is SGDLS and CDR2 is YYNGEE. The CDR3 is CASSEPSGQLYNEQFF. CDR3 coding DNA: TGTGCCAGCAGCGAGCCCTCGGGACAGCTCTACAATGAGCAGTTCTTC.

This clone was counted only a few times. The chain couples TRBV4-2 to TRBJ2-1, with 10 positions matching TRBD2. Germline-derived CDR1 and CDR2 are LGHNA and YNFKEQ. The junction had 3 bases not matched to a gene; V was cut back by 0 bases and J by 4 bases. This CDR3 has 16 residues. Here the CDR3 reads CASSQDTSGVYNEQFF. In nucleotides, the CDR3 is TGTGCCAGCAGCCAAGATACTAGCGGGGTTTACAATGAGCAGTTCTTC.

A word on this clone: Different DNA sequences within this sample yield the same CDR3. This chain uses TRBV5-1 with TRBJ1-1; D not resolved. Germline lookup yields CDR1 SGHRS and CDR2 YFSETQ. The CDR3 totals 14 residues. V shed 0 bases and J shed 4 bases, with 10 bases lying between them. This CDR3 reads CASSLGAGGTEAFF. CDR3 bases: TGCGCCAGCAGCTTGGGGGCTGGTGGCACTGAAGCTTTCTTT.

The chain carries TRBV7-6 and TRBJ2-3, with D unclear. CDR3 size: 12 residues. Germline values: CDR1 SGHVS, CDR2 FNYEAQ. V lost 2 bases to trimming and J lost 4 bases, with 4 bases between them. CDR3 region: CASSLWADTQYF. The CDR3 DNA sequence: TGTGCCAGCAGCTTATGGGCAGATACGCAGTATTTT.

The sample holds a few counts of this clone. The rearrangement links TRBV25-1 to TRBJ2-1; D possibly matches TRBD1 or TRBD2 (5 bases each). Trimming left V 8 bases short and J 10 bases short, with 12 bases between. CDR3 size: 11 residues. The germline CDR1 and CDR2 sequences are MGHDK and SYGVNS. CDR3 DNA: TGTGCCAGCGGGACGATTTGGGAGCAGTTCTTC. Translated: CASGTIWEQFF.

This clone has just a few counts. J is TRBJ2-5 and V is TRBV28; D may be TRBD2 (5 bases). The V end was cut by 4 bases, the J end by 4 bases, with 13 bases between. This CDR3 is 14 amino acids long. Germline lookup yields CDR1 MDHEN and CDR2 SYDVKM. CDR3 DNA: TGTGCCAGCAGTTGGGGTCAAGGGAGAGAGACCCAGTACTTC. Translating gives CASSWGQGRETQYF.

The gene calls are TRBV27 and TRBJ2-5, with 7 bases that match TRBD1. Germline CDR1 is MNHEY and CDR2 is SMNVEV (reference sequence). V dropped 10 bases and J dropped 0; count of bases not matched to a gene: 8. This CDR3 contains 14 residues. Written as DNA, the CDR3 is TGTGCCACCCGCGGGCAGGGGGACCAAGAGACCCAGTACTTC. Residues: CATRGQGDQETQYF.

J is TRBJ1-2 and V is TRBV9; D gene ambiguous. The CDR3 sequence is 12 residues long. The V end lost 5 bases, the J end lost 8 bases, and 13 bases lay between the germline ends. Germline V gene data show CDR1 as SGDLS and CDR2 as YYNGEE. Here the CDR3 reads CASSETFGGYTF. The CDR3 DNA follows: TGTGCCAGCAGTGAGACCTTCGGGGGCTACACCTTC. Full variable domain (remainder filled in from reference TRBV9 and TRBJ1-2): DSGVTQTPKHLITATGQRVTLRCSPRSGDLSVYWYQQSLDQGLQFLIQYYNGEERAKGNILERFSAQQFPDLHSELNLSSLELGDSALYFCASSETFGGYTFGSGTRLTVV.

The rearrangement links TRBV18 to TRBJ1-2; D might be TRBD1 (5 bases). Per the germline V gene, CDR1 is KGHSH and CDR2 is LQKENI. V lost 2 bases, J lost 8 bases, and 12 bases lay in between. The CDR3 is 13 amino acids. The CDR3 region has the DNA TGTGCCAGCTCACCAATGACAGAGCTAGGCTACACCTTC. Residues: CASSPMTELGYTF.

The chain couples TRBV2 to TRBJ2-2; 8 bases map to TRBD1. The ends lost 5 bases at V and 7 bases at J; junction bases unmatched: 9. CDR1 is SNHLY, CDR2 FYNNEI, per germline. The CDR3 has 15 amino acids. The CDR3 coding sequence is TGTGCCAGCAGTATGACGACAGGGGTCATCGGGGAGCTGTTTTTT. It codes for CASSMTTGVIGELFF.

This clone has a handful of counts. V and J are TRBV7-6 and TRBJ1-6; a possible D gene is TRBD1 (6 bases). CDR1 and CDR2 from the germline V gene are SGHVS and FNYEAQ. V was clipped by 0 bases and J by 7 bases, with 13 bases between them. The CDR3 length is 16 residues. As DNA, the CDR3 is TGTGCCAGCAGCTTAGCACAGCGGGGGCCCAATTCACCCCTCCACTTT. It codes for CASSLAQRGPNSPLHF.

The genes are TRBV6-5 and TRBJ1-6, with TRBD1 matching over 8 bases. The CDR3 totals 14 residues. V gave up 0 bases and J gave up 11 bases; unmatched junction bases: 3. Germline assignment: CDR1 MNHEY and CDR2 SVGAGI. The CDR3 sequence is CASSYSDRGPPLHF. The CDR3 coding sequence is TGTGCCAGCAGTTACTCTGACAGGGGTCCACCCCTCCACTTT.

The V and J genes are TRBV10-3 and TRBJ1-1; D call uncertain. The V gene lost 6 bases and the J gene lost 1 base, with 9 bases spanning the gap. This CDR3 comprises 13 residues. The V gene's germline CDR1 is ENHRY and CDR2 SYGVKD. CDR3 in amino acids: CAIRSEGNTEAFF. The CDR3 nucleotides are TGTGCCATCAGGTCAGAAGGGAACACTGAAGCTTTCTTT.

CDR3 sequence reads: CASSYVQGSYGYTF. As DNA, the CDR3 is TGTGCCAGCAGTTACGTCCAGGGGAGCTATGGCTACACCTTC. The chain joins TRBV6-5 to TRBJ1-2; D perhaps matches TRBD1 (6 bases). This CDR3 has 14 residues. Germline V gene sequence: CDR1 MNHEY, CDR2 SVGAGI. The V and J ends lost 2 bases and 4 bases respectively, with 11 bases between them.

This clone was observed a handful of times. The chain links TRBV7-2 to TRBJ2-3, with 8 bases matching TRBD2. Germline lookup yields CDR1 SGHTA and CDR2 FQGNSA. The CDR3 is 15 amino acids. The junction had 9 bases not matched to a gene; V was cut back by 4 bases and J by 6 bases. The CDR3 loop reads CASSYSASGGDTQYF. Here the CDR3 DNA reads TGTGCCAGCAGCTACTCAGCCTCGGGGGGGGATACGCAGTATTTT.

This clone was detected a few times. This chain joins TRBV6-6 and TRBJ1-2, with 9 bases fitting TRBD1. The germline gives CDR1 MNHNY, CDR2 SVGAGI (reference sequence). CDR3 size: 15 residues. Trimming cost V 5 bases and J 0 bases; bases outside gene matches: 4. The CDR3 nucleotides are TGTGCCAGCAGTCGGACAGGGGCTCCTAACTATGGCTACACCTTC. This codes for CASSRTGAPNYGYTF.